The 7 T cell receptor beta chains given below trace back to one sample, sequenced in a study of neoadjuvant nivolumab and ipilimumab in lung cancer. Some clones are missing from TCRdb's copy, which holds only in-frame ones; the method was immunoSEQ multiplex PCR. Among tens of thousands of clones listed, around 83% were seen once. Sequenced here: tumor tissue, sampled after neoadjuvant nivolumab, alone or with ipilimumab, at or shortly before surgery. These TCRs come from an adult with non-small cell lung cancer.

The genes are TRBV2 and TRBJ2-7; D is perhaps TRBD1 (5 bases). The CDR3 extends over 14 amino acids. Looked up from germline, CDR1 is SNHLY and CDR2 is FYNNEI. The V end lost 2 bases, the J end lost 3 bases, and 11 bases lay between the germline ends. This CDR3 reads CASSEQGFSYEQYF. The DNA of the CDR3 is TGTGCCAGCAGTGAACAGGGATTTAGCTACGAGCAGTACTTC.

The chain has TRBV6-5 and TRBJ2-1, with D unresolved. In germline, CDR1 is MNHEY, CDR2 SVGAGI. The CDR3 covers 13 residues. V lost 0 bases and J 7 bases, leaving 7 bases between the germline ends. The CDR3 DNA reads TGTGCCAGCAGTTACTCAGCCCTGAATGAGCAGTTCTTC. It is translated as CASSYSALNEQFF.

The chain has TRBV5-1 and TRBJ2-7; 8 positions agree with TRBD2. In germline, CDR1 is SGHRS, CDR2 YFSETQ. V lost 2 bases, J lost 3 bases, and 4 bases stayed unmatched. This CDR3 region has 14 residues. The CDR3, as DNA: TGCGCCAGCAGCTTCGGGGGGGAAAACTACGAGCAGTACTTC. This gives the protein CASSFGGENYEQYF.

This clone has just a few counts. The CDR3 nucleotides are TGCGCCAGCAGCCTGGACACTAACTATGGCTACACCTTC. This sequence encodes CASSLDTNYGYTF. This chain connects TRBV5-1 to TRBJ1-2, with D possibly TRBD1 on 5 matching bases. V was cut by 4 bases and J by 0 bases, with 7 bases left in between. The CDR3 length is 13 residues. Germline assignment: CDR1 SGHRS and CDR2 YFSETQ.

The chain uses TRBV29-1 and TRBJ2-2; 10 bases are shared with TRBD2. The germline gives CDR1 SQVTM, CDR2 ANQGSEA. J gave up 7 bases and V 3 bases, and 5 bases lay outside the gene matches. This CDR3 has 14 residues. The CDR3 reads CSVERQREGGELFF. CDR3 nucleotide sequence: TGCAGCGTTGAGAGGCAGCGGGAGGGCGGGGAGCTGTTTTTT.

The chain joins TRBV30 to TRBJ1-4; D gene ambiguous. Looked up from germline, CDR1 is GTSNPN and CDR2 is SVGIG (reference sequence). V was shortened by 6 bases and J by 4 bases, with 9 bases between the two germline ends. This CDR3 is built from 12 residues. The CDR3 DNA follows: TGTGCCTGCTTTGACGGTAATGAAAAACTGTTTTTT. Translated, it gives CACFDGNEKLFF.

This chain connects TRBV6-1 to TRBJ1-2; unclear D gene. CDR1 and CDR2 from the germline V gene are MNHNS and SASEGT. CDR3 size: 12 residues. The V end was cut by 6 bases, the J end by 6 bases, with 11 bases between. CDR3 loop: CASRVLRDGYTF. As DNA, the CDR3 is TGTGCCAGCAGGGTTTTGCGCGATGGCTACACCTTC.